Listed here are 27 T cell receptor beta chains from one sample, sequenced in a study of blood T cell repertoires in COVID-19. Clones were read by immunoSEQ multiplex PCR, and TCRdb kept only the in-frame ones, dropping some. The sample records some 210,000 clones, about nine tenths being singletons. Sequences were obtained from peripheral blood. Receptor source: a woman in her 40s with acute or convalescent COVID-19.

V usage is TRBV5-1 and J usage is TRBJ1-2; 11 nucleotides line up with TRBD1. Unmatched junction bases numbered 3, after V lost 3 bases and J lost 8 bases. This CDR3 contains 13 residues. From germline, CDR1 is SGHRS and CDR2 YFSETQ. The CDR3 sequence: CASSWTGGGGYTF. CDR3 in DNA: TGCGCCAGCAGCTGGACAGGGGGCGGGGGCTACACCTTC.

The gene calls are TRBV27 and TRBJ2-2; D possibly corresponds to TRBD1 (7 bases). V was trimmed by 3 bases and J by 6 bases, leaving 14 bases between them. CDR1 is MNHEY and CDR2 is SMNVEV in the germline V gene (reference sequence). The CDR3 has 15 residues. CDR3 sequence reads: CASSLIQGEAGELFF. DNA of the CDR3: TGTGCCAGCAGTTTGATTCAGGGGGAGGCCGGGGAGCTGTTTTTT.

The CDR3 region is CASKTQPGNLYGYTF. In DNA form, the CDR3 reads TGTGCCAGCAAAACCCAGCCGGGTAACCTTTATGGCTACACCTTC. The gene calls are TRBV27 and TRBJ1-2, with D uncertain. The V end was cut by 7 bases, the J end by 5 bases, with 20 bases between. The CDR3 has 15 amino acids. Germline-derived CDR1 and CDR2 are MNHEY and SMNVEV (reference sequence).

CDR3 nucleotide sequence: TGTGCCAGCAGCCCAGGGTCGGAGAGGAGCACAGATACGCAGTATTTT. Translated, it gives CASSPGSERSTDTQYF. J is TRBJ2-3 and V is TRBV11-2; TRBD1 might be the D (5 bases). This CDR3 is built from 16 residues. Trimming removed 5 bases at V and 0 bases at J, with 15 bases between. The germline gives CDR1 SGHAT, CDR2 FQNNGV.

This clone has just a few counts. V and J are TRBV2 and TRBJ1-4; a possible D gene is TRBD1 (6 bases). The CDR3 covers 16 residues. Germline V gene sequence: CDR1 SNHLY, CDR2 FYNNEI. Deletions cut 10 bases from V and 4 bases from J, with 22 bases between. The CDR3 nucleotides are TGTGCCACCAAATCAGGGCGGGGAGGGGGTAATGAAAAACTGTTTTTT. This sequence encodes CATKSGRGGGNEKLFF.

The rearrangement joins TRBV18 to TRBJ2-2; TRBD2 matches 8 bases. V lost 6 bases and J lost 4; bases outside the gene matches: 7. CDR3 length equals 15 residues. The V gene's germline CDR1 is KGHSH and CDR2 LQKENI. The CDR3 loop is CASSPGSGVTGELFF. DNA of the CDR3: TGTGCCAGCTCTCCGGGTAGCGGGGTCACCGGGGAGCTGTTTTTT.

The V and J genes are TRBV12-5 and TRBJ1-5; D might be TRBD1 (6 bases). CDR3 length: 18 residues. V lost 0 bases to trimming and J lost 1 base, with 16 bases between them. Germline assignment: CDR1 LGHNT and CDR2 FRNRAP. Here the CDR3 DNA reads TGTGCTAGTGGTTTGGTAATCTGGGCAGGGGAGAGCAATCAGCCCCAGCATTTT. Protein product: CASGLVIWAGESNQPQHF.

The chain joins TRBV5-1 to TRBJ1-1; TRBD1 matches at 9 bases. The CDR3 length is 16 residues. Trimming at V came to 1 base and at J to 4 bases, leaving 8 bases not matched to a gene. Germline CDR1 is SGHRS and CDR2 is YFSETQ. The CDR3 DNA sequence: TGCGCCAGCAGCTTGACAGGGGGCAGAGGGAGCACTGAAGCTTTCTTT. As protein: CASSLTGGRGSTEAFF.

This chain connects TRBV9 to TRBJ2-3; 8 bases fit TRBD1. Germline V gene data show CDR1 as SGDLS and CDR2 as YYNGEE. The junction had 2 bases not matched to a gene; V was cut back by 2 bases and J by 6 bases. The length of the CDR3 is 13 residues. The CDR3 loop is CASSVRGPDTQYF. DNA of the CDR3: TGTGCCAGCAGCGTCAGGGGGCCGGATACGCAGTATTTT. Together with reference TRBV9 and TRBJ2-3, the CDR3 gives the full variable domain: DSGVTQTPKHLITATGQRVTLRCSPRSGDLSVYWYQQSLDQGLQFLIQYYNGEERAKGNILERFSAQQFPDLHSELNLSSLELGDSALYFCASSVRGPDTQYFGPGTRLTVL.

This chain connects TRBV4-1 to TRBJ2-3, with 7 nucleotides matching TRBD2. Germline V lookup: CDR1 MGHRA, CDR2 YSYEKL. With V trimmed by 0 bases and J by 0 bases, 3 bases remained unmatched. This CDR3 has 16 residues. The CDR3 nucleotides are TGCGCCAGCAGCCAAGACCCAGCGGGGAGCACAGATACGCAGTATTTT. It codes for CASSQDPAGSTDTQYF.

The CDR3 sequence is CASSLALTSEQYV. CDR3 nucleotides: TGTGCCAGCAGCTTAGCGCTCACTAGCGAGCAGTACGTC. This rearrangement joins TRBV7-9 to TRBJ2-7, with D possibly matching TRBD2 (5 bases). Trimming stripped 0 bases from V and 6 bases from J, with 9 bases between. The CDR3 runs to 13 residues. CDR1 SEHNR and CDR2 FQNEAQ come from the germline V gene (reference sequence).

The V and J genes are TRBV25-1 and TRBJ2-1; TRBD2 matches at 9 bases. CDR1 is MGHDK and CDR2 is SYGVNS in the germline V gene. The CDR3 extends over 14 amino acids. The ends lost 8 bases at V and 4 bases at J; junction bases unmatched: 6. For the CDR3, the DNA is TGTGCCAGCTGTAGCGGGGGAATATACAATGAGCAGTTCTTC. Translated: CASCSGGIYNEQFF.

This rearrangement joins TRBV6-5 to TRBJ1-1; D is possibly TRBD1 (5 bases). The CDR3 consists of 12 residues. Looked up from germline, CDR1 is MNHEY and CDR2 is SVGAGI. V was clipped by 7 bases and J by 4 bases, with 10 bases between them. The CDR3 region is CASNQGGTEAFF. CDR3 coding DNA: TGTGCCAGCAACCAGGGTGGCACTGAAGCTTTCTTT.

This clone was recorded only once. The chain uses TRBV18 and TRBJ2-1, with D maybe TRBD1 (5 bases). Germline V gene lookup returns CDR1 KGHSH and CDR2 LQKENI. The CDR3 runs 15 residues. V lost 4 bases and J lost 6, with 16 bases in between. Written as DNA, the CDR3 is TGTGCCAGCTCACTTAGGGGCTCTGGGTTCAATGAGCAGTTCTTC. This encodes CASSLRGSGFNEQFF.

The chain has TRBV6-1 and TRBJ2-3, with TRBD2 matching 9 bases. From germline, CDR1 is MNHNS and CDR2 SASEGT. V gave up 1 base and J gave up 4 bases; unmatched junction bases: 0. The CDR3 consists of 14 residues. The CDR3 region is CASSEGTSADTQYF. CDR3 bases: TGTGCCAGCAGTGAAGGGACTAGCGCAGATACGCAGTATTTT.

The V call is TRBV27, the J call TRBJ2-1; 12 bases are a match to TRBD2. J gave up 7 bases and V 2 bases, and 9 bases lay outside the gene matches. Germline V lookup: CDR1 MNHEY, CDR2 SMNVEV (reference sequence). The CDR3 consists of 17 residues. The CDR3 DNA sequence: TGTGCCAGCAGTTTAAGCCTAGCGGGGGGGCAATTGAATGAGCAGTTCTTC. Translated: CASSLSLAGGQLNEQFF.

The CDR3 loop reads CSALGQGSYEQYV. CDR3 nucleotides: TGCAGCGCGTTGGGTCAGGGCTCCTACGAGCAGTACGTC. The gene calls are TRBV29-1 and TRBJ2-7; a possible D gene is TRBD1 (5 bases). V was clipped by 7 bases and J by 0 bases, with 13 bases between them. Looked up from germline, CDR1 is SQVTM and CDR2 is ANQGSEA. This CDR3 is 13 amino acids long.

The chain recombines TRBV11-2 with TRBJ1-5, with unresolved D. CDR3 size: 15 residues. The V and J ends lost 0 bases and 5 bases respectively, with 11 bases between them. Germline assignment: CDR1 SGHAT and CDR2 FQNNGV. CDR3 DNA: TGTGCCAGCAGCTTAGATGGCGCGGAGTATCAGCCCCAGCATTTT. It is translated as CASSLDGAEYQPQHF.

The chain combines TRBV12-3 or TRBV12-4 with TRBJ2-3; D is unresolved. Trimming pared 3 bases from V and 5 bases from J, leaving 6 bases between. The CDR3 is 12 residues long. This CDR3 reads CASSFVGDTQYF. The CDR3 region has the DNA TGTGCCAGCAGTTTCGTCGGAGATACGCAGTATTTT.

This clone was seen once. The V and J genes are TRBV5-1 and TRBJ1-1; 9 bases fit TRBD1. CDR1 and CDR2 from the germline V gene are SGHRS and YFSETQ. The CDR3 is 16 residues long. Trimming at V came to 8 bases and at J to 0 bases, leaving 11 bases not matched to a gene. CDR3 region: CASSRDRAQLNTEAFF. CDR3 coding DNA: TGCGCCAGTTCCCGGGACAGGGCCCAGTTGAACACTGAAGCTTTCTTT.

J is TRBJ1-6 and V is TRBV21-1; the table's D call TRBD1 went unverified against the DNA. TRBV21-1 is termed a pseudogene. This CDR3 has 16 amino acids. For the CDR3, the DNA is TGTGCCAGCAACACCCTAGGGGGCCAGCCCCCTTCACCCCTCCACTTT. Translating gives CASNTLGGQPPSPLHF.

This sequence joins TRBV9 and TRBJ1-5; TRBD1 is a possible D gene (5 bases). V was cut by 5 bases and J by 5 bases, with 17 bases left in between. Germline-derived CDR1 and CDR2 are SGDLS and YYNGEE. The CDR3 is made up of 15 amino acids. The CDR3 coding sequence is TGTGCCAGCAGTCCCGGGGGGGGTCCCGATCAGCCCCAGCATTTT. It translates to CASSPGGGPDQPQHF.

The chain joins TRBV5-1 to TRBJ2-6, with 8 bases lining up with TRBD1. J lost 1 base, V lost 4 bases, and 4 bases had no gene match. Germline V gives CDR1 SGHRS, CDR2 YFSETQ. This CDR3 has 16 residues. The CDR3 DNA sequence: TGCGCCAGCAGCCTAAGGACAGGGTCTGGGGCCAACGTCCTGACTTTC. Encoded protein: CASSLRTGSGANVLTF.

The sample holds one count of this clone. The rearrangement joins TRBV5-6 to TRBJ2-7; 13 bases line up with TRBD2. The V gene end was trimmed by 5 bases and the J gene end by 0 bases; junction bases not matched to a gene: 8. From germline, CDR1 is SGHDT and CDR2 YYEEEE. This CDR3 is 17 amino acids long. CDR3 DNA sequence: TGTGCCAGCAGTGAACTAGCGGGGGGGACTTACTCCTACGAGCAGTACGTC. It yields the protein CASSELAGGTYSYEQYV.

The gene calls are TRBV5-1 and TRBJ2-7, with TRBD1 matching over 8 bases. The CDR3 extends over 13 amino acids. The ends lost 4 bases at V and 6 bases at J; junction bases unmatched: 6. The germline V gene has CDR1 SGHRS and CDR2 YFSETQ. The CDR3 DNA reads TGCGCCAGCAGCCCTGACAGGGGAGGCGAGCAGTACGTC. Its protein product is CASSPDRGGEQYV.

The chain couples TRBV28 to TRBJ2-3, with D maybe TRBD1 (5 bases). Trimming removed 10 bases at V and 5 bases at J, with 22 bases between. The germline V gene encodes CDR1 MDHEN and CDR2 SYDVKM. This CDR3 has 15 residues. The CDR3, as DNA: TGTGCCACGAACCCTCAAGGGGCTCGGAGAGATACGCAGTATTTT. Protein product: CATNPQGARRDTQYF. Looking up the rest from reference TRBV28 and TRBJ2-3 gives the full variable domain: DVKVTQSSRYLVKRTGEKVFLECVQDMDHENMFWYRQDPGLGLRLIYFSYDVKMKEKGDIPEGYSVSREKKERFSLILESASTNQTSMYLCATNPQGARRDTQYFGPGTRLTVL.

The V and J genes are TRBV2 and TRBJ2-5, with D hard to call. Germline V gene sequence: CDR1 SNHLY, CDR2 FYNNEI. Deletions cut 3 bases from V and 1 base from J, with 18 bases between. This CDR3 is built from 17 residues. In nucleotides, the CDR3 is TGTGCCAGCAGTGATTATTTCGCGAACCTACCCCAAGAGACCCAGTACTTC. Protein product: CASSDYFANLPQETQYF.